Presented here are 26 T cell receptor beta chains from one specimen sequenced in a study of blood T cell repertoires in COVID-19. Clones were sequenced by immunoSEQ multiplex PCR, and TCRdb holds only the in-frame ones, with some missing. Counted here are around 100,000 clones, 69% occurring once; the ten biggest clones make up around 6.3%. Sequences were obtained from peripheral blood. The receptors shown here come from a man at least 80 years old with acute or convalescent COVID-19.

V usage is TRBV5-6 and J usage is TRBJ2-7, with D possibly TRBD1 on 5 matching bases. Germline CDR1 SGHDT, CDR2 YYEEEE. Between the trimmed V and J ends, which lost 0 bases and 7 bases, there was a span of 11 bases. This CDR3 has 13 amino acids. For the CDR3, the DNA is TGTGCCAGCAGCTTGGACCAGGGTGAAGAGCAGTACTTC. Protein product: CASSLDQGEEQYF.

V and J are TRBV5-4 and TRBJ1-2; D remains unclear. Germline-derived CDR1 and CDR2 are SGHNT and YYREEE (reference sequence). Between the trimmed V and J ends, which lost 7 bases and 3 bases, there was a span of 13 bases. The CDR3 totals 13 residues. The CDR3 sequence is CASRPDGDYGYTF. The DNA for the CDR3 is TGTGCCAGCCGTCCAGACGGGGACTATGGCTACACCTTC.

In DNA, the CDR3 is TGTGCCAGCAGCTCGACCGGGGGTTGGGGGGAGACCCAGTACTTC. This sequence encodes CASSSTGGWGETQYF. The rearrangement joins TRBV5-4 to TRBJ2-5; the D gene is possibly TRBD2 (6 bases). V lost 3 bases, J lost 5 bases, and 17 bases lay in between. CDR3 length: 15 residues. Germline V gene lookup returns CDR1 SGHNT and CDR2 YYREEE (reference sequence).

The chain joins TRBV9 to TRBJ1-6; D not certain. This CDR3 comprises 13 residues. Germline V gene data show CDR1 as SGDLS and CDR2 as YYNGEE. Trimming took off 5 bases at V and 9 bases at J, with 12 bases between the two ends. The chain's CDR3 is CASRSADTSPLHF. CDR3 DNA: TGTGCCAGCAGGTCCGCAGATACTTCACCCCTCCACTTT.

The table lists this clone with a few counts. The germline gene is not matched at one end of the junction; a read error may be the cause. The V call is TRBV7-7, the J call TRBJ1-2; TRBD1 might be the D (5 bases). CDR1 and CDR2 from the germline V gene are SSHAT and FNYEAQ (reference sequence). This CDR3 has 14 residues. Written as DNA, the CDR3 is TGTGCTAGCAGCTTAGTCAGGGTGAGCTATGGCTACACCTTC. It yields the protein CASSLVRVSYGYTF.

The rearrangement uses TRBV5-6 and TRBJ2-7; D might be TRBD1 (6 bases). The V and J ends lost 0 bases and 3 bases respectively, with 7 bases between them. This CDR3 region has 13 residues. Germline V gives CDR1 SGHDT, CDR2 YYEEEE. The CDR3 region is CASSLGTDYEQYF. The CDR3 coding sequence is TGTGCCAGCAGCTTGGGGACAGACTACGAGCAGTACTTC.

J is TRBJ2-1 and V is TRBV29-1; D is possibly TRBD2 (6 bases). V was clipped by 6 bases and J by 0 bases, with 12 bases between them. Germline V gene sequence: CDR1 SQVTM, CDR2 ANQGSEA. This CDR3 is built from 14 residues. DNA for the CDR3: TGCAGCGTGAGACTAGGAGTCTCCTACAATGAGCAGTTCTTC. Translation gives CSVRLGVSYNEQFF.

The rearrangement uses TRBV16 and TRBJ2-1; TRBD1 agrees at 9 bases. J lost 8 bases, V lost 2 bases, and 7 bases had no gene match. The CDR3 totals 15 residues. Germline V gene sequence: CDR1 KGHSY, CDR2 FQNENV. The CDR3: CASSQRTGDWDEQFF. For the CDR3, the DNA is TGTGCCAGCAGCCAAAGGACAGGGGATTGGGATGAGCAGTTCTTC. Together with reference TRBV16 and TRBJ2-1, the CDR3 gives the full variable domain: GEEVAQTPKHLVRGEGQKAKLYCAPIKGHSYVFWYQQVLKNEFKFLISFQNENVFDETGMPKERFSAKCLPNSPCSLEIQATKLEDSAVYFCASSQRTGDWDEQFFGPGTRLTVL.

This clone has ten or more counts. The genes are TRBV10-3 and TRBJ2-7; possible D gene TRBD1, 6 bases. CDR3 size: 12 residues. Germline V gene sequence: CDR1 ENHRY, CDR2 SYGVKD. Trimming pared 5 bases from V and 2 bases from J, leaving 7 bases between. The CDR3 protein is CAISTGTYEQYF. The CDR3, as DNA: TGTGCCATCAGTACAGGGACCTACGAGCAGTACTTC.

This chain links TRBV6-2 or TRBV6-3 with TRBJ1-2; D is ambiguous. The germline gives CDR1 MNHEY, CDR2 SVGEGT. Trimming cost V 8 bases and J 8 bases, with 9 bases left between them. CDR3 length equals 10 residues. CDR3 loop: CASGPIGYTF. The CDR3 DNA reads as TGTGCCAGCGGCCCTATAGGCTACACCTTC.

This rearrangement joins TRBV5-1 to TRBJ2-7; possibly TRBD2 for D (6 bases). Trimming took off 10 bases at V and 4 bases at J, with 24 bases between the two ends. This CDR3 region has 15 residues. CDR1 and CDR2 (germline): SGHRS, YFSETQ. CDR3 sequence reads: CARRGGGGSGYEQYF. The DNA for the CDR3 is TGCGCCCGCCGAGGTGGTGGGGGGAGTGGGTACGAGCAGTACTTC.

This clone was seen many times. This CDR3 reads CASSLRRGGGYEQYF. The DNA for the CDR3 is TGCGCCAGCAGCCTCAGACGAGGGGGCGGATACGAGCAGTACTTC. The chain joins TRBV4-3 to TRBJ2-7; 7 bases align to TRBD1. The CDR3 is 15 residues long. Trimming cost V 4 bases and J 4 bases; bases outside gene matches: 10. The germline V gene encodes CDR1 LGHNA and CDR2 YSLEER.

Regarding this clone: A read error may account for a junction end that differs from germline. The V gene is TRBV7-7, the J gene TRBJ2-2, with D tentatively TRBD2 (5 bases). The germline V gene encodes CDR1 SSHAT and CDR2 FNYEAQ (reference sequence). CDR3 length: 13 residues. Here the CDR3 DNA reads TGTGCTAGCAGCTTACTAGAATCAGGGGAGCTGTTTTTT. Translation: CASSLLESGELFF.

The J gene is TRBJ1-1, the V gene TRBV5-6, with 10 positions matching TRBD1. CDR3 length: 18 amino acids. With 4 bases clipped from V and 3 bases from J, the junction kept 15 bases outside the gene matches. Germline loops: CDR1 SGHDT, CDR2 YYEEEE. This CDR3 is CASSLGAGQGDLDTEAFF. CDR3 in DNA: TGTGCCAGCAGCCTTGGGGCAGGACAGGGGGATCTGGACACTGAAGCTTTCTTT.

V and J are TRBV6-5 and TRBJ2-7, with no clear D. Per the germline V gene, CDR1 is MNHEY and CDR2 is SVGAGI. CDR3 size: 13 residues. Deletions cut 10 bases from V and 2 bases from J, with 15 bases between. CDR3 region: CATKKTTTYEQYF. The CDR3 DNA reads as TGTGCCACAAAGAAGACAACGACCTACGAGCAGTACTTC.

The chain is built from TRBV7-3 and TRBJ2-7; 9 bases fit TRBD1. V lost 5 bases, J lost 2 bases, and 7 bases stayed unmatched. The germline gives CDR1 SGHTA, CDR2 FQGTGA. This CDR3 is 15 amino acids long. CDR3 region: CASSITGGSPYEQYF. The CDR3 nucleotides read TGTGCCAGCAGCATCACAGGGGGCAGTCCCTACGAGCAGTACTTC.

This chain joins TRBV2 and TRBJ1-1; D unclear. Trimming pared 7 bases from V and 6 bases from J, leaving 6 bases between. The CDR3 totals 10 residues. In germline, CDR1 is SNHLY, CDR2 FYNNEI. CDR3 in DNA: TGTGCCAGCACCGGGGCTGAAGCTTTCTTT. As protein: CASTGAEAFF.

In its sample, this clone was seen a few times. V is TRBV3-1 (or the pseudogene TRBV3-2) and J is TRBJ2-2; weak D call: TRBD2 (5 bases). CDR3 length: 15 amino acids. Germline V lookup: CDR1 LGHDT, CDR2 YNNKEL (reference sequence). V dropped 6 bases and J dropped 8 bases, with 19 bases sitting between them. The CDR3 sequence is CASSRTSNVGGELFF. DNA of the CDR3: TGTGCCAGCAGTCGAACTAGTAACGTCGGAGGGGAGCTGTTTTTT.

CDR3 in amino acids: CASSQEGGHSTGELFF. The CDR3 nucleotides are TGTGCCAGCAGCCAGGAAGGGGGACATTCCACCGGGGAGCTGTTTTTT. This chain joins TRBV4-2 and TRBJ2-2; a weak D match, TRBD1 (6 bases). The CDR3 runs 16 residues. The germline CDR1 and CDR2 sequences are LGHNA and YNFKEQ. Trimming stripped 3 bases from V and 4 bases from J, with 15 bases between.

CDR3 nucleotide sequence: TGTGCCAGCAGCCCTGGAACGGGGCAAGAGACCCAGTACTTC. It translates to CASSPGTGQETQYF. V and J are TRBV13 and TRBJ2-5; TRBD2 is a possible D gene (5 bases). CDR1 is PRHDT and CDR2 is FYEKMQ in the germline V gene (reference sequence). The CDR3 totals 14 residues. V was shortened by 5 bases and J by 2 bases, with 12 bases between the two germline ends.

As concerns this clone: The identical CDR3 is also encoded by other nucleotide sequences in the sample. This chain joins TRBV28 and TRBJ1-2, with D hard to call. The germline V gene encodes CDR1 MDHEN and CDR2 SYDVKM. The V end was cut by 6 bases, the J end by 2 bases, with 7 bases between. The CDR3 runs to 12 residues. The CDR3 DNA is TGTGCCAGCAGCCTGACAAACTATGGCTACACCTTC. Translating it yields CASSLTNYGYTF.

This clone was detected only a few times. The CDR3 sequence is CSVLREDHEQYF. Written as DNA, the CDR3 is TGCAGCGTTCTTCGGGAGGACCACGAGCAGTACTTC. The rearrangement joins TRBV29-1 to TRBJ2-7, with 7 bases identical to TRBD2. CDR3 length: 12 amino acids. CDR1 SQVTM and CDR2 ANQGSEA come from the germline V gene. The V and J ends lost 5 bases and 5 bases, in that order; junction bases with no gene match: 6.

The chain's CDR3 is CASSLDRLPTDTQYF. Written as DNA, the CDR3 is TGTGCCAGCAGCTTGGACAGACTCCCCACAGATACGCAGTATTTT. The genes are TRBV11-2 and TRBJ2-3; perhaps TRBD1 as D (6 bases). Deletions cut 3 bases from V and 2 bases from J, with 12 bases between. The CDR3 has 15 amino acids. Germline V lookup: CDR1 SGHAT, CDR2 FQNNGV.

The sample holds many counts of this clone. The chain employs TRBV5-8 and TRBJ1-6, with a weak D call TRBD1 (6 bases). Germline V gene sequence: CDR1 SGHTS, CDR2 YDEGEE. V lost 3 bases and J lost 6, with 10 bases in between. This CDR3 spans 14 amino acids. Here the CDR3 reads CASSWGGANSPLHF. In nucleotides, the CDR3 is TGTGCCAGCAGCTGGGGGGGCGCTAATTCACCCCTCCACTTT.

The rearrangement joins TRBV28 to TRBJ1-5; D not certain. CDR3 size: 16 residues. From germline, CDR1 is MDHEN and CDR2 SYDVKM. The germline V and J ends were trimmed by 5 bases and 2 bases, with 16 bases remaining between them. CDR3 coding DNA: TGTGCCAGCAGTCAAGCCCCCAGACTTGGCAATCAGCCCCAGCATTTT. Translated, it gives CASSQAPRLGNQPQHF.

This clone came up a few times. The chain joins TRBV7-9 to TRBJ1-2; no reliable D call. The CDR3 consists of 12 residues. Germline V gene data show CDR1 as SEHNR and CDR2 as FQNEAQ (reference sequence). With 8 bases removed from V and 4 bases from J, the gap between germline ends came to 11 bases. This CDR3 reads CASGSGGYGYTF. In nucleotides, the CDR3 is TGTGCCAGCGGCTCAGGAGGCTATGGCTACACCTTC.